Each of the 8 T cell receptor beta chains below was sequenced from the same sample in a study of T cell clonality in common variable immunodeficiency. Some clones are missing from TCRdb's copy, which holds only in-frame ones; the method was immunoSEQ multiplex PCR. The sample gives 30,000 to 40,000 clones, none seen only once, and the top ten clones hold roughly a tenth. What was sequenced was peripheral blood mononuclear cells. The origin of the receptors is a person aged 18-70 years in good health.

This clone was counted at least ten times. The read terminates 3 residues ahead of where the CDR3 ends, so the germline J gene completes it. J is TRBJ2-3 and V is TRBV19, with 7 bases identical to TRBD1. CDR1 and CDR2 from the germline V gene are LNHDA and SQIVND (reference sequence). The trim removed 8 bases at V and 7 bases at J, leaving 6 bases unmatched. This CDR3 spans 12 amino acids. The CDR3 spells CASPRDSNTQYF. The sequenced part of the CDR3 DNA is TGTGCCAGTCCCCGGGACAGCAATACG.

This clone came up many times. The read ends 3 residues early relative to the CDR3; the germline J gene fills the gap. Other DNA sequences in the sample encode the same CDR3. This chain connects TRBV18 to TRBJ1-3; D gene uncertain. Germline loops: CDR1 KGHSH, CDR2 LQKENI. Trimming took off 6 bases at V and 4 bases at J, with 10 bases between the two ends. There are 13 residues in the CDR3. The CDR3 DNA, read in part, is TGTGCCAGCTCCCCTGCGGGAGGAAACACC. As protein: CASSPAGGNT. In full, the CDR3 is CASSPAGGNTIYF.

This clone turned up a few times. The CDR3 goes on 3 residues after the read ends, and that part is filled in from the germline J gene. The chain combines TRBV30 with TRBJ1-6, with D maybe TRBD1 (5 bases). Germline assignment: CDR1 GTSNPN and CDR2 SVGIG (reference sequence). The V gene lost 0 bases and the J gene lost 6 bases, with 12 bases spanning the gap. There are 15 residues in the CDR3. The CDR3 loop reads CAWSVGAAGNSPLHF. The sequenced CDR3 bases are TGTGCCTGGAGTGTTGGGGCTGCCGGTAATTCACCC. Using reference TRBV30 and TRBJ1-6 for the parts outside the CDR3, the full variable domain is SQTIHQWPATLVQPVGSPLSLECTVEGTSNPNLYWYRQAAGRGLQLLFYSVGIGQISSEVPQNLSASRPQDRQFILSSKKLLLSDSGFYLCAWSVGAAGNSPLHFGNGTRLTVT.

In this sample, this clone turned up many times. Sequencing ends 3 residues short of the CDR3 end; the germline J gene provides the rest. The chain recombines TRBV13 with TRBJ1-5; possible D gene TRBD1, 5 bases. The CDR3 is made up of 14 amino acids. CDR1 is PRHDT, CDR2 FYEKMQ, per germline (reference sequence). The V end lost 3 bases, the J end lost 6 bases, and 12 bases lay between the germline ends. Here the CDR3 reads CASSLQGSSQPQHF. The sequenced part of the CDR3 DNA is TGTGCCAGCAGCTTGCAGGGTTCGAGTCAGCCC.

Ten or more counts support this clone. The read falls 3 residues short of the CDR3 end, and the missing part is taken from the germline J gene. This chain uses TRBV20-1 with TRBJ2-1, with D perhaps matching TRBD1 (6 bases). V lost 3 bases and J 4 bases, leaving 19 bases between the germline ends. CDR1 DFQATT and CDR2 SNEGSKA come from the germline V gene (reference sequence). CDR3 size: 16 residues. Incomplete CDR3 DNA: TGCAGTGCTAGGTCAGGGGCATGGGATCGATACAATGAG. It yields the protein CSARSGAWDRYNE. The whole CDR3 sequence is CSARSGAWDRYNEQFF.

A word on this clone: The read finishes 3 residues shy of the CDR3 end, and the germline J gene is used to complete it. The V gene is TRBV30, the J gene TRBJ2-2; 7 bases match TRBD2. The CDR3 has 14 amino acids. Germline V lookup: CDR1 GTSNPN, CDR2 SVGIG (reference sequence). This CDR3 is CAWSGELGGAPLFF. The CDR3 bases that were read are TGTGCCTGGAGTGGAGAGTTGGGAGGGGCACCG.

This clone was observed many times. The read ends 3 residues early relative to the CDR3; the germline J gene fills the gap. The chain has TRBV5-1 and TRBJ2-5, with a tentative D call TRBD2 (5 bases). With 4 bases removed from V and 1 base from J, the gap between germline ends came to 5 bases. The germline V gene has CDR1 SGHRS and CDR2 YFSETQ. The CDR3 has 12 amino acids. Incomplete CDR3 DNA: TGCGCCAGCAGCCGGGGCCAAGAGACC. It translates to CASSRGQET. The full CDR3 protein is CASSRGQETQYF.

This clone was seen many times. The chain's CDR3 is CASKEQGVNTGELFF. CDR3 DNA, as far as it was read: TGTGCCAGTAAGGAACAGGGGGTTAACACCGGGGAG. The chain is built from TRBV19 and TRBJ2-2; 8 nucleotides line up with TRBD1. Read data end 3 residues before the CDR3 end; the end is taken from the germline J gene. V lost 7 bases, J lost 2 bases, and 6 bases stayed unmatched. In germline, CDR1 is LNHDA, CDR2 SQIVND (reference sequence). The CDR3 totals 15 residues.